This T cell receptor beta chain came from a study of blood T cell repertoires in COVID-19. Study at large: Donors in the United States, Italy and Spain gave samples during acute or convalescent COVID-19. In each case, the material was cDNA or gDNA derived from T cells, B-cell-depleted T cells, or PBMCs.

Trimming removed 1 base from V and 2 bases from J, with 10 bases in between. The CDR3 runs to 15 residues. CDR1 is SEHNR and CDR2 is FQNEAQ in the germline V gene (reference sequence). In the authors' methods: Amplification of reference gene primers provided the estimated nucleated cell counts. The table came from immunoSEQ multiplex PCR; TCRdb's copy has only in-frame clones and leaves some out. That table supplies the V and J calls and clone size; D and trimming were determined from the DNA. The table has under 75,000 clones, roughly 92% seen once. The rearrangement joins TRBV7-9 to TRBJ2-3; no clear D gene. This receptor was obtained from a man between 45 and 60 years old with active COVID-19. The specimen was peripheral blood. The chain's CDR3 is CASSLDGLNTDTQYF. The CDR3, as DNA: TGTGCCAGCAGCTTAGACGGTCTGAACACAGATACGCAGTATTTT.